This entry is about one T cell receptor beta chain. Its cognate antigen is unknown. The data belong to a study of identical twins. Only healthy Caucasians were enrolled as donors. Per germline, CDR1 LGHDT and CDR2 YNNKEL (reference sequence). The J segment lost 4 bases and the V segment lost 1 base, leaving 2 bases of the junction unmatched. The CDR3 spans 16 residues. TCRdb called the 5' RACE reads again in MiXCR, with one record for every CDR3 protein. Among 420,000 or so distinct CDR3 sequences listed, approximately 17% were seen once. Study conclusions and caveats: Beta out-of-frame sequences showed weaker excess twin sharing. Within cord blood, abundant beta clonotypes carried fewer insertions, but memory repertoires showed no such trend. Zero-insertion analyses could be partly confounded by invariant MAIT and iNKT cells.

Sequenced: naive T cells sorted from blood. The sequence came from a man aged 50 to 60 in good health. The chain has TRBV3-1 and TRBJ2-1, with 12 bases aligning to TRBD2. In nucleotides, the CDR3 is TGTGCCAGCAGCCAAGCCGGACTAGCGGGATACAATGAGCAGTTCTTC. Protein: CASSQAGLAGYNEQFF.